Following are 24 T cell receptor beta chains from one sample sequenced in a study of beta chain features in type 1 diabetes. What these receptors recognize is not known. Study-wide results and limits: Researchers report that Type 1 diabetes patients had moderately but significantly shorter TCRB CDR3s across all four CD4+ subsets.

Expressed TCRB transcripts got sequenced, as all isolated RNA was reverse transcribed. Generated by immunoSEQ multiplex PCR, the TCRdb table keeps only in-frame clones and is missing some. The repertoire holds roughly 280,000 clones, approximately 24% seen once, with approximately 0.011% in the top ten. Sequencing was done on a sample of naive CD4+ T cells from blood. Receptors were obtained from a woman in her 30s with type 1 diabetes.

This clone was recorded only once. The V call is TRBV30, the J call TRBJ1-4; unclear D gene. This CDR3 is built from 13 residues. Trimming left V 3 bases short and J 6 bases short, with 11 bases between. Germline loops: CDR1 GTSNPN, CDR2 SVGIG (reference sequence). CDR3: CAWRRGRYEKLFF. Written as DNA, the CDR3 is TGTGCCTGGAGGAGAGGGCGATATGAAAAACTGTTTTTT.

This clone was seen a handful of times. The rearrangement links TRBV29-1 to TRBJ2-3, with 7 bases aligning to TRBD2. The CDR3 extends over 13 amino acids. V dropped 7 bases and J dropped 2; count of bases not matched to a gene: 6. The V gene's germline CDR1 is SQVTM and CDR2 ANQGSEA. The CDR3 region has the DNA TGCAGCGGCTCTAGCGGCTACACAGATACGCAGTATTTT. This sequence encodes CSGSSGYTDTQYF.

This clone was detected a few times. The rearrangement uses TRBV10-3 and TRBJ1-1; 7 nucleotides line up with TRBD1. With 6 bases clipped from V and 2 bases from J, the junction kept 6 bases outside the gene matches. CDR3 length: 14 residues. Germline values: CDR1 ENHRY, CDR2 SYGVKD. Here the CDR3 DNA reads TGTGCCATCAGCTTGGGACAGCCAAACACTGAAGCTTTCTTT. Protein product: CAISLGQPNTEAFF.

This clone has a handful of counts. The gene calls are TRBV7-6 and TRBJ2-7; no reliable D call. CDR3 length: 13 amino acids. Germline V lookup: CDR1 SGHVS, CDR2 FNYEAQ. With 1 base removed from V and 3 bases from J, the gap between germline ends came to 7 bases. Here the CDR3 reads CASSLGQFYEQYF. CDR3 DNA sequence: TGTGCCAGCAGCTTAGGGCAGTTCTACGAGCAGTACTTC.

This chain links TRBV4-1 with TRBJ1-5; D is undetermined. V lost 1 base to trimming and J lost 4 bases, with 11 bases between them. Germline CDR1 is MGHRA and CDR2 is YSYEKL. The CDR3 spans 15 residues. This CDR3 is CASSQGTSANQPQHF. CDR3 coding DNA: TGCGCCAGCAGCCAAGGAACAAGTGCAAATCAGCCCCAGCATTTT.

The chain combines TRBV4-1 with TRBJ1-5, with no clear D. CDR3 size: 16 residues. Germline lookup yields CDR1 MGHRA and CDR2 YSYEKL. V lost 2 bases and J lost 4, with 15 bases in between. The CDR3 DNA follows: TGCGCCAGCAGCCAATACCGGGATTCGGTAAATCAGCCCCAGCATTTT. Its protein is CASSQYRDSVNQPQHF.

The chain combines TRBV30 with TRBJ2-3; maybe TRBD2 (5 bases). This CDR3 has 13 residues. Trimming shortened V by 0 bases and J by 10 bases, and 14 bases separated the two germline ends. Germline V gene sequence: CDR1 GTSNPN, CDR2 SVGIG (reference sequence). The CDR3 protein is CAWSVRSGTPQYF. DNA for the CDR3: TGTGCCTGGAGTGTTAGAAGCGGTACCCCGCAGTATTTT.

This chain uses TRBV15 with TRBJ2-3, with 7 bases fitting TRBD2. The V segment lost 4 bases and the J segment 0 bases; nucleotides outside the gene matches: 4. The CDR3 length is 15 residues. Looked up from germline, CDR1 is LNHNV and CDR2 is YYDKDF (reference sequence). The CDR3 loop is CATSNLAASTDTQYF. CDR3 nucleotide sequence: TGTGCCACCAGCAATCTAGCGGCCAGCACAGATACGCAGTATTTT.

The chain couples TRBV7-9 to TRBJ2-1; D is perhaps TRBD2 (6 bases). CDR3 size: 12 residues. CDR1 is SEHNR, CDR2 FQNEAQ, per germline (reference sequence). The V end was cut by 5 bases, the J end by 13 bases, with 15 bases between. CDR3 DNA sequence: TGTGCCAGCAGCGTCGCCGGGACTCAACAGTTCTTC. This sequence encodes CASSVAGTQQFF.

This clone was picked up a small number of times. CDR3 nucleotides: TGTGCCAGCTCACCAGAGGCTGCGAATGAAAAACTGTTTTTT. Encoded protein: CASSPEAANEKLFF. The V and J genes are TRBV18 and TRBJ1-4; no definite D call. Germline V gives CDR1 KGHSH, CDR2 LQKENI. The germline V and J ends were trimmed by 2 bases and 5 bases, with 9 bases remaining between them. The CDR3 is made up of 14 amino acids. Full variable domain (outside the CDR3, taken from reference TRBV18 and TRBJ1-4): NAGVMQNPRHLVRRRGQEARLRCSPMKGHSHVYWYRQLPEEGLKFMVYLQKENIIDESGMPKERFSAEFPKEGPSILRIQQVVRGDSAAYFCASSPEAANEKLFFGSGTQLSVL.

V and J are TRBV7-9 and TRBJ2-7; D gene uncertain. Germline V gene lookup returns CDR1 SEHNR and CDR2 FQNEAQ (reference sequence). CDR3 length: 14 amino acids. V lost 5 bases, J lost 5 bases, and 16 bases lay in between. In nucleotides, the CDR3 is TGTGCCAGCAGCCCTTCGATCGTCCGCGACGAGCAGTACTTC. It specifies CASSPSIVRDEQYF. Looking up the rest from reference TRBV7-9 and TRBJ2-7 gives the full variable domain: DTGVSQNPRHKITKRGQNVTFRCDPISEHNRLYWYRQTLGQGPEFLTYFQNEAQLEKSRLLSDRFSAERPKGSFSTLEIQRTEQGDSAMYLCASSPSIVRDEQYFGPGTRLTVT.

This clone was recorded a few times. This chain links TRBV30 with TRBJ2-7; possible D gene TRBD1, 6 bases. This CDR3 region has 11 residues. V lost 1 base and J 7 bases, leaving 8 bases between the germline ends. CDR1 is GTSNPN and CDR2 is SVGIG in the germline V gene (reference sequence). The CDR3, as DNA: TGTGCCTGGAGTGCCGGACAGGAGCAGTACTTC. It is translated as CAWSAGQEQYF.

The genes are TRBV14 and TRBJ1-2; D may be TRBD1 (6 bases). Between the trimmed V and J ends, which lost 1 base and 0 bases, there was a span of 9 bases. Looked up from germline, CDR1 is SGHDN and CDR2 is FVKESK. CDR3 length: 15 amino acids. CDR3 residues: CASSQVGGSNYGYTF. The DNA of the CDR3 is TGTGCCAGCAGCCAAGTAGGGGGATCTAACTATGGCTACACCTTC.

This clone was picked up a small number of times. The chain recombines TRBV9 with TRBJ2-1; no definite D call. The CDR3 consists of 14 residues. Trimming cost V 0 bases and J 0 bases, with 4 bases left between them. Per germline, CDR1 SGDLS and CDR2 YYNGEE. CDR3 sequence reads: CASSVGDSYNEQFF. The DNA of the CDR3 is TGTGCCAGCAGCGTAGGAGACTCCTACAATGAGCAGTTCTTC.

Points on this clone: The same CDR3 can be traced to other DNA sequences in this sample. V and J are TRBV6-5 and TRBJ2-5; the match to TRBD2 covers 7 bases. Per germline, CDR1 MNHEY and CDR2 SVGAGI. Unmatched junction bases numbered 0, after V lost 0 bases and J lost 5 bases. The CDR3 is 13 residues long. CDR3 loop: CASSYSGGETQYF. For the CDR3, the DNA is TGTGCCAGCAGTTACTCGGGGGGGGAGACCCAGTACTTC.

This clone was found a few times. V gene TRBV19 combines with J gene TRBJ2-2; 9 bases match TRBD1. CDR3 length: 12 residues. The ends lost 8 bases at V and 9 bases at J; junction bases unmatched: 4. CDR1 and CDR2 from the germline V gene are LNHDA and SQIVND (reference sequence). The CDR3 DNA is TGTGCCAGTTCGGACAGGGGCCGGGAGCTGTTTTTT. The encoded protein is CASSDRGRELFF. Filled out from reference TRBV19 and TRBJ2-2, the complete variable domain reads DGGITQSPKYLFRKEGQNVTLSCEQNLNHDAMYWYRQDPGQGLRLIYYSQIVNDFQKGDIAEGYSVSREKKESFPLTVTSAQKNPTAFYLCASSDRGRELFFGEGSRLTVL.

V gene TRBV6-6 combines with J gene TRBJ2-3, with D hard to call. The CDR3 is 13 residues long. Trimming stripped 2 bases from V and 5 bases from J, with 8 bases between. Germline loops: CDR1 MNHNY, CDR2 SVGAGI (reference sequence). The CDR3 region has the DNA TGTGCCAGCAGTTACGGCCGTGGAGATACGCAGTATTTT. As protein: CASSYGRGDTQYF.

The chain joins TRBV6-5 to TRBJ1-5; 7 bases map to TRBD1. The V and J ends lost 6 bases and 5 bases, in that order; junction bases with no gene match: 4. The CDR3 contains 13 residues. Germline lookup yields CDR1 MNHEY and CDR2 SVGAGI. This CDR3 is CASSWDSYQPQHF. CDR3 in DNA: TGTGCCAGCAGCTGGGACAGTTATCAGCCCCAGCATTTT.

This clone was seen a few times. The V gene is TRBV27, the J gene TRBJ1-2, with 11 bases aligning to TRBD1. CDR3 length: 15 amino acids. Per the germline V gene, CDR1 is MNHEY and CDR2 is SMNVEV (reference sequence). V shed 6 bases and J 3 bases; nucleotides not matched to a gene: 6. This CDR3 reads CASSQGQGGYYGYTF. DNA for the CDR3: TGTGCCAGCAGCCAGGGACAGGGGGGCTACTATGGCTACACCTTC.

The chain uses TRBV6-1 and TRBJ2-7; TRBD1 might be the D (5 bases). Germline CDR1 reads MNHNS; CDR2 reads SASEGT. This CDR3 is 14 amino acids long. V lost 4 bases and J 5 bases, leaving 15 bases between the germline ends. CDR3 sequence: CASSVRGRVDEQYF. The CDR3 DNA sequence: TGTGCCAGCAGTGTTAGGGGCAGGGTCGACGAGCAGTACTTC.

This chain uses TRBV19 with TRBJ2-1, with D maybe TRBD1 (6 bases). V lost 2 bases and J 7 bases, leaving 6 bases between the germline ends. The germline V gene encodes CDR1 LNHDA and CDR2 SQIVND (reference sequence). The CDR3 loop spans 12 amino acids. Here the CDR3 reads CASSIQGNEQFF. CDR3 in DNA: TGTGCCAGTAGTATACAGGGGAATGAGCAGTTCTTC.

This chain links TRBV7-3 with TRBJ2-1; D is perhaps TRBD1 (5 bases). CDR3 size: 15 residues. Looked up from germline, CDR1 is SGHTA and CDR2 is FQGTGA. Between the trimmed V and J ends, which lost 5 bases and 1 base, there was a span of 12 bases. The chain's CDR3 is CASSETGASYNEQFF. CDR3 bases: TGTGCCAGCAGCGAAACAGGCGCTTCCTACAATGAGCAGTTCTTC.

This clone was counted a few times. The rearrangement links TRBV15 to TRBJ2-5, with D hard to call. The J call is doubtful: the DNA matches TRBJ2-7 better. The CDR3 consists of 11 residues. Germline CDR1 reads LNHNV; CDR2 reads YYDKDF (reference sequence). The CDR3 reads CATPLPYEQYF. The CDR3 DNA reads as TGTGCCACCCCCCTCCCTTACGAGCAGTACTTC.

This clone has only one observation. This chain joins TRBV6-5 and TRBJ1-5; the D is unclear. Germline assignment: CDR1 MNHEY and CDR2 SVGAGI. The length of the CDR3 is 13 residues. Trimming removed 4 bases at V and 7 bases at J, with 11 bases between. CDR3 region: CASSFSWEQPQHF. The CDR3 DNA reads TGTGCCAGCAGTTTTAGCTGGGAGCAGCCCCAGCATTTT.